This T cell receptor (beta chain) was observed in a study of T cell responses to AZD1222 COVID-19 vaccine. CDR1 and CDR2 (germline): ENHRY, SYGVKD. The CDR3 loop spans 15 amino acids. Trimming took off 0 bases at V and 6 bases at J, with 15 bases between the two ends. Study results and limitations: A mostly white British donor set with more females was recruited, and clonal diversity was possibly underestimated.

Comment on this clone: The antigen remains undetermined.

Some clones are missing from TCRdb's copy, which holds only in-frame ones; the method was immunoSEQ multiplex PCR. The profile shows around 100,000 clones, around 87% of them singletons. The sequence was obtained from an adult in good health. The V call is TRBV10-3, the J call TRBJ2-7; the D gene is possibly TRBD2 (5 bases). The specimen comprised peripheral blood, sampled on day 0 of MenACWY control vaccination. The DNA for the CDR3 is TGTGCCATCAGTGAGTCTCCTAGCTCTTCCCTCGAGCAGTACTTC. It encodes CAISESPSSSLEQYF.